There are a few counts of the clone carrying this T cell receptor beta chain. The data belong to a study of blood T cells in healthy people across ages. The use of a sample-barcoded 5' primer and a J-beta primer mix characterized a second PCR of about 6 to 12 cycles. TCRdb passed the 5' RACE reads through MiXCR, listing each CDR3 protein once. This sample carries some 1.6 million distinct CDR3 sequences, about 32% of them seen once, and the ten largest clones take around 11%. The sequenced sample consisted of blood. This receptor was identified in a woman in her twenties or thirties in good health.

CDR3: CSAGTTGYEQYF. CDR3 nucleotide sequence: TGCAGTGCCGGGACTACCGGCTACGAGCAGTACTTC. The V call is TRBV20-1, the J call TRBJ2-7; TRBD2 aligns across 7 bases. The CDR3 is made up of 12 amino acids. CDR1 and CDR2 (germline): DFQATT, SNEGSKA (reference sequence). V trimming: 6 bases; J trimming: 3 bases; junction bases outside the gene matches: 5.